A single sample is the source of the 29 T cell receptor beta chains below, sequenced in a study of human T cells and chemical hapten exposure. For the library, individual cDNA molecules each received unique molecular identifiers. TCRdb re-called the reads through MiXCR, storing one row per CDR3 protein. The sample has about 2,500 distinct CDR3 sequences, less than 55% seen once; the top ten hold 9.5% to 12%. Treatment defined: therapeutic diphenylcyclopropenone sensitization with weekly scalp DPC. The sequenced sample was whole blood, obtained before DPC sensitization or 2, 6, or about 24 weeks after (not recorded which). Source of these receptors: an adult with alopecia areata. Some clones in this sample may be carry-over from other donors' samples. This table probably holds off-target reads from a library built for another chain.

This clonotype was counted only a few times. The J gene is TRBJ2-1, the V gene TRBV27; TRBD1 aligns across 9 bases. Unmatched junction bases numbered 12, after V lost 0 bases and J lost 12 bases. This CDR3 has 16 residues. The germline CDR1 and CDR2 sequences are MNHEY and SMNVEV (reference sequence). CDR3 region: CASSLSGMNRGLMQFF. CDR3 DNA sequence: TGTGCCAGCAGTTTATCGGGCATGAACAGGGGGCTAATGCAGTTCTTC.

The chain uses TRBV12-3 or TRBV12-4 and TRBJ2-2; no clear D. The ends were cut back, 2 bases at V and 5 bases at J, with 9 bases in the middle. The length of the CDR3 is 14 residues. This CDR3 is CASSLHGPTGELFF. The CDR3 nucleotides read TGTGCCAGCAGTTTACACGGACCAACCGGGGAGCTGTTTTTT.

The rearrangement uses TRBV29-1 and TRBJ2-7; no definite D call. The length of the CDR3 is 11 residues. V lost 4 bases to trimming and J lost 7 bases, with 11 bases between them. CDR1 is SQVTM, CDR2 ANQGSEA, per germline. In DNA form, the CDR3 reads TGCAGCGTTGGTCTGACAAGGGAGCAGTACTTC. Translation gives CSVGLTREQYF.

In this sample, this clonotype turned up once. The genes are TRBV7-8 and TRBJ2-3; D gene ambiguous. Germline CDR1 is SGHVS and CDR2 is FQNEAQ. With 5 bases removed from V and 2 bases from J, the gap between germline ends came to 11 bases. The CDR3 has 14 residues. The CDR3 reads CASSLLSTTDTQYF. The CDR3 DNA reads as TGTGCCAGCAGCCTACTGTCGACCACAGATACGCAGTATTTT.

The gene calls are TRBV11-2 and TRBJ2-1; D unclear. The CDR3 has 13 residues. Per germline, CDR1 SGHAT and CDR2 FQNNGV. Between the trimmed V and J ends, which lost 1 base and 7 bases, there was a span of 8 bases. The CDR3 region is CASSLATLNEQFF. The DNA of the CDR3 is TGTGCCAGCAGCTTAGCCACCCTAAATGAGCAGTTCTTC.

As DNA, the CDR3 is TGTGCCAGCAGCTTAAGTGCTGGGACCGGGAATGAGCAGTTCTTC. The encoded protein is CASSLSAGTGNEQFF. This chain connects TRBV11-2 to TRBJ2-1; D tentatively fits TRBD1 or TRBD2 (5 bases each). Per the germline V gene, CDR1 is SGHAT and CDR2 is FQNNGV. This CDR3 contains 15 residues. V was cut by 2 bases and J by 7 bases, with 15 bases left in between. The variable domain in full, with the rest retrieved from reference TRBV11-2 and TRBJ2-1, is EAGVAQSPRYKIIEKRQSVAFWCNPISGHATLYWYQQILGQGPKLLIQFQNNGVVDDSQLPKDRFSAERLKGVDSTLKIQPAKLEDSAVYLCASSLSAGTGNEQFFGPGTRLTVL.

J is TRBJ2-7 and V is TRBV7-9, with 9 bases that match TRBD1. The V gene end was trimmed by 0 bases and the J gene end by 4 bases; junction bases not matched to a gene: 4. CDR3 length equals 15 residues. CDR1 is SEHNR, CDR2 FQNEAQ, per germline (reference sequence). CDR3 sequence (DNA): TGTGCCAGCAGCTTAGCATCGGGACAGGGATACGAGCAGTACTTC. The encoded protein is CASSLASGQGYEQYF.

In this sample, this clonotype turned up a few times. The J gene is TRBJ2-2, the V gene TRBV20-1, with D uncertain. The V end lost 5 bases, the J end lost 5 bases, and 12 bases lay between the germline ends. The germline gives CDR1 DFQATT, CDR2 SNEGSKA (reference sequence). The CDR3 is made up of 13 amino acids. The CDR3 reads CSAYSFRTGELFF. CDR3 nucleotide sequence: TGCAGTGCTTATAGCTTTCGGACCGGGGAGCTGTTTTTT.

The genes are TRBV30 and TRBJ1-4, with TRBD1 as a possible D gene (5 bases). The germline CDR1 and CDR2 sequences are GTSNPN and SVGIG (reference sequence). This CDR3 is 12 amino acids long. Trimming pared 4 bases from V and 5 bases from J, leaving 8 bases between. CDR3 in DNA: TGTGCCTGGACAGGGACGAATGAAAAACTGTTTTTT. Amino acid sequence: CAWTGTNEKLFF.

The count of this clonotype is one. V usage is TRBV9 and J usage is TRBJ2-2, with D possibly matching TRBD2 (6 bases). Germline V gene sequence: CDR1 SGDLS, CDR2 YYNGEE. The CDR3 is made up of 14 amino acids. V lost 5 bases and J 0 bases, leaving 8 bases between the germline ends. CDR3 loop: CASRRDSNTGELFF. Written as DNA, the CDR3 is TGTGCCAGCAGACGGGACTCGAACACCGGGGAGCTGTTTTTT. The whole variable domain, remainder taken from reference TRBV9 and TRBJ2-2, is DSGVTQTPKHLITATGQRVTLRCSPRSGDLSVYWYQQSLDQGLQFLIQYYNGEERAKGNILERFSAQQFPDLHSELNLSSLELGDSALYFCASRRDSNTGELFFGEGSRLTVL.

J is TRBJ2-7 and V is TRBV15; D call uncertain. This CDR3 has 14 amino acids. From germline, CDR1 is LNHNV and CDR2 YYDKDF (reference sequence). V was trimmed by 0 bases and J by 7 bases, leaving 13 bases between them. CDR3: CATSRDTGFGEQYF. The CDR3 bases are TGTGCCACCAGCAGAGATACGGGCTTTGGAGAGCAGTACTTC. The complete variable domain, with remaining parts taken from reference TRBV15 and TRBJ2-7, reads DAMVIQNPRYQVTQFGKPVTLSCSQTLNHNVMYWYQQKSSQAPKLLFHYYDKDFNNEADTPDNFQSRRPNTSFCFLDIRSPGLGDTAMYLCATSRDTGFGEQYFGPGTRLTVT.

The chain joins TRBV7-9 to TRBJ2-7; 7 bases are shared with TRBD1. V lost 5 bases, J lost 9 bases, and 7 bases stayed unmatched. The CDR3 contains 12 residues. Germline V lookup: CDR1 SEHNR, CDR2 FQNEAQ (reference sequence). DNA of the CDR3: TGTGCCAGCAGCCGTCCCCCAGGGGGGCAGTACTTC. Its translation: CASSRPPGGQYF.

CDR3 sequence reads: CASSLDTRDTQYF. In DNA form, the CDR3 reads TGCGCCAGCAGCCTGGACACCAGAGATACGCAGTATTTT. The rearrangement links TRBV5-1 to TRBJ2-3; a weak D match, TRBD1 (5 bases). CDR3 length equals 13 residues. CDR1 is SGHRS and CDR2 is YFSETQ in the germline V gene. Trimming took 4 bases from V and 5 from J, leaving 11 bases between them.

The J gene is TRBJ2-5, the V gene TRBV28; no reliable D call. Looked up from germline, CDR1 is MDHEN and CDR2 is SYDVKM. CDR3 length equals 10 residues. V was shortened by 10 bases and J by 4 bases, with 7 bases between the two germline ends. CDR3 amino acids: CATLAETQYF. The CDR3, as DNA: TGTGCCACCCTCGCAGAGACCCAGTACTTC.

V gene TRBV18 combines with J gene TRBJ1-5; D gene unclear. The CDR3 consists of 13 residues. The germline V gene encodes CDR1 KGHSH and CDR2 LQKENI. The V and J ends lost 3 bases and 5 bases respectively, with 8 bases between them. CDR3 sequence reads: CASSPAKYQPQHF. The CDR3, as DNA: TGTGCCAGCTCACCGGCGAAATATCAGCCCCAGCATTTT. The whole variable domain, remainder taken from reference TRBV18 and TRBJ1-5, is NAGVMQNPRHLVRRRGQEARLRCSPMKGHSHVYWYRQLPEEGLKFMVYLQKENIIDESGMPKERFSAEFPKEGPSILRIQQVVRGDSAAYFCASSPAKYQPQHFGDGTRLSIL.

The V gene is TRBV4-1, the J gene TRBJ1-3, with 7 bases that match TRBD1. Germline V gives CDR1 MGHRA, CDR2 YSYEKL. The length of the CDR3 is 13 residues. V lost 4 bases to trimming and J lost 11 bases; unmatched junction nucleotides: 8. This chain's CDR3 is CASSPGTVQPIYF. The CDR3 DNA reads TGCGCCAGCAGCCCCGGGACAGTTCAACCCATATATTTT.

This clonotype has only a few counts. The chain carries TRBV11-2 and TRBJ1-4; D is possibly TRBD1 (5 bases). The germline V and J ends were trimmed by 6 bases and 5 bases, with 13 bases remaining between them. The CDR3 covers 14 residues. CDR1 and CDR2 (germline): SGHAT, FQNNGV. CDR3 nucleotides: TGTGCCAGCAGTGGATTCGGGACGAATGAAAAACTGTTTTTT. Its protein is CASSGFGTNEKLFF.

J is TRBJ2-1 and V is TRBV5-6; TRBD1 or TRBD2 may be the D gene (5 bases each). The CDR3 spans 11 residues. Germline V gene sequence: CDR1 SGHDT, CDR2 YYEEEE. Trimming cost V 3 bases and J 12 bases, with 10 bases left between them. The CDR3 is CASSSLGVQFF. The CDR3 DNA reads as TGTGCCAGCAGCTCACTAGGGGTGCAGTTCTTC.

This clonotype has a single count. J is TRBJ1-1 and V is TRBV6-2 or TRBV6-3; 7 bases agree with TRBD1. Trimming at V came to 9 bases and at J to 6 bases, leaving 7 bases not matched to a gene. CDR1 MNHEY and CDR2 SVGEGT come from the germline V gene. CDR3 length: 12 amino acids. As DNA, the CDR3 is TGTGCCAGTCGACAGGGTCTCGCTGAAGCTTTCTTT. This encodes CASRQGLAEAFF.

This chain uses TRBV28 with TRBJ2-1, with TRBD2 as a possible D gene (5 bases). The CDR3 is 13 amino acids. Germline V lookup: CDR1 MDHEN, CDR2 SYDVKM. V lost 3 bases and J 9 bases, leaving 12 bases between the germline ends. The CDR3 loop is CASSLAGDPEQFF. Written as DNA, the CDR3 is TGTGCCAGCAGTTTGGCGGGTGACCCTGAGCAGTTCTTC.

The chain recombines TRBV7-2 with TRBJ2-3; D remains unclear. Trimming removed 0 bases at V and 3 bases at J, with 1 base between. The germline V gene has CDR1 SGHTA and CDR2 FQGNSA. CDR3 length: 12 amino acids. The CDR3 DNA reads as TGTGCCAGCAGCTTAGCAACAGATACGCAGTATTTT. This gives the protein CASSLATDTQYF. Supplemented by reference TRBV7-2 and TRBJ2-3, the full variable domain reads GAGVSQSPSNKVTEKGKDVELRCDPISGHTALYWYRQSLGQGLEFLIYFQGNSAPDKSGLPSDRFSAERTGGSVSTLTIQRTQQEDSAVYLCASSLATDTQYFGPGTRLTVL.

CDR3 residues: CASSYRGYEQYF. For the CDR3, the DNA is TGTGCCAGCAGTTACAGGGGTTACGAGCAGTACTTC. This sequence joins TRBV6-2 or TRBV6-3 and TRBJ2-7; D perhaps matches TRBD1 (5 bases). CDR1 is MNHEY and CDR2 is SVGEGT in the germline V gene. This CDR3 is 12 amino acids long. The ends were cut back, 2 bases at V and 4 bases at J, with 6 bases in the middle.

The chain employs TRBV6-6 and TRBJ1-6; D gene uncertain. V lost 0 bases to trimming and J lost 6 bases, with 18 bases between them. Germline V gene lookup returns CDR1 MNHNY and CDR2 SVGAGI (reference sequence). The CDR3 runs to 18 residues. In DNA form, the CDR3 reads TGTGCCAGCAGTTACTCGACGCTGGCCGGACGCTTTAATTCACCCCTCCACTTT. Translated, it gives CASSYSTLAGRFNSPLHF.

The chain carries TRBV5-4 and TRBJ2-1, with D possibly matching TRBD1 (6 bases). The CDR3 contains 16 residues. The V end lost 3 bases, the J end lost 6 bases, and 19 bases lay between the germline ends. CDR1 is SGHNT and CDR2 is YYREEE in the germline V gene (reference sequence). The CDR3 loop reads CASSYYRDTRFNEQFF. The CDR3 nucleotides are TGTGCCAGCAGCTATTACCGGGACACAAGATTCAATGAGCAGTTCTTC. The whole variable domain, remainder taken from reference TRBV5-4 and TRBJ2-1, is ETGVTQSPTHLIKTRGQQVTLRCSSQSGHNTVSWYQQALGQGPQFIFQYYREEENGRGNFPPRFSGLQFPNYSSELNVNALELDDSALYLCASSYYRDTRFNEQFFGPGTRLTVL.

The chain joins TRBV7-6 to TRBJ2-5; D might be TRBD1 or TRBD2, each matching 6 bases. The ends were cut back, 5 bases at V and 4 bases at J, with 32 bases in the middle. Germline lookup yields CDR1 SGHVS and CDR2 FNYEAQ. The CDR3 runs to 20 residues. The DNA for the CDR3 is TGTGCCAGCAGCCACTACGGTCCACCACAACGGGGGCGGTTTCCAGAGACCCAGTACTTC. Amino acid sequence: CASSHYGPPQRGRFPETQYF.

This clonotype has only a few counts. The J gene is TRBJ2-1, the V gene TRBV7-6; no reliable D call. Trimming shortened V by 1 base and J by 6 bases, and 7 bases separated the two germline ends. This CDR3 has 13 residues. Germline V lookup: CDR1 SGHVS, CDR2 FNYEAQ. CDR3 coding DNA: TGTGCCAGCAGCTTAGGCCTTAGCAATGAGCAGTTCTTC. This translates into CASSLGLSNEQFF.

Only a few counts were recorded for this clonotype. The CDR3 region is CASSQEYFAGGGTDTQYF. The DNA of the CDR3 is TGCGCCAGCAGCCAAGAATATTTCGCGGGAGGGGGCACAGATACGCAGTATTTT. V usage is TRBV4-3 and J usage is TRBJ2-3; TRBD2 matches at 9 bases. The V gene's germline CDR1 is LGHNA and CDR2 YSLEER. There are 18 residues in the CDR3. J gave up 1 base and V 0 bases, and 8 bases lay outside the gene matches.

The chain carries TRBV7-6 and TRBJ2-5, with a weak D call TRBD2 (6 bases). CDR3 size: 12 residues. V lost 5 bases and J 5 bases, leaving 9 bases between the germline ends. CDR1 and CDR2 from the germline V gene are SGHVS and FNYEAQ. CDR3 sequence: CASSPSGETQYF. DNA for the CDR3: TGTGCCAGCAGCCCGAGCGGGGAGACCCAGTACTTC.

The rearrangement links TRBV29-1 to TRBJ2-7, with D perhaps assigned TRBD1 or TRBD2 (5 bases each). The CDR3 has 13 residues. The germline gives CDR1 SQVTM, CDR2 ANQGSEA. V shed 6 bases and J shed 3 bases, with 15 bases lying between them. As DNA, the CDR3 is TGCAGCGTCAGAGGGGAAACCCACTACGAGCAGTACTTC. It is translated as CSVRGETHYEQYF.